Listed below are T cell receptor beta chains from one sample, sequenced in a study of early T cells in non-severe SARS-CoV-2 infection. In TCRdb, the 5' RACE reads were re-called with MiXCR into one record per CDR3 protein. The table lists tens of thousands of distinct CDR3 sequences, roughly an eighth of them singletons. Material: whole blood. Source of these receptors: an adult who was a healthcare worker with PCR-confirmed SARS-CoV-2 infection or an uninfected control (not recorded which). Both conserved end residues are part of each CDR3. The D gene is left open where the match is weak. For some rows the clone size is stated as once, few or many, or as a class when expanded; others skip it.

v_gene	j_gene	abundance	d_gene	CDR3nt	CDR3aa
TRBV5-1	TRBJ2-3	NA	TRBD2	TGCGCCAGCAGCTGGACTAGCGGGGGGGCGCAAGGTGCAGATACGCAGTATTTT	CASSWTSGGAQGADTQYF
TRBV5-1	TRBJ2-5	few	NA	TGCGCCAGCAGCTCACGACAGAAATTTCAAGAGACCCAGTACTTC	CASSSRQKFQETQYF
TRBV6-5	TRBJ1-1	NA	TRBD1	TGTGCCAGCAGCCCCCCAGGGGGCTACACTGAAGCTTTCTTT	CASSPPGGYTEAFF
TRBV4-1	TRBJ2-3	NA	NA	TGCGCCAGCAGCCAAGATAAGGGGGTCACTAGCACAGATACGCAGTATTTT	CASSQDKGVTSTDTQYF
TRBV5-6	TRBJ2-7	NA	TRBD1	TGTGCCAGCAGCAAGACAGGGTACGAGCAGTACTTC	CASSKTGYEQYF
TRBV7-9	TRBJ2-5	few	NA	TGTGCCAGCACCCGACCTGCAGGCGACCAAGAGACCCAGTACTTC	CASTRPAGDQETQYF
TRBV29-1	TRBJ2-3	NA	TRBD1	TGCAGCGTTGGGTCTCGGACAGGGGTTGCAGATACGCAGTATTTT	CSVGSRTGVADTQYF
TRBV29-1	TRBJ1-1	many	TRBD1	TGCAGCGTTGATCCAGGGGGAGGCACTGAAGCTTTCTTT	CSVDPGGGTEAFF
TRBV20-1	TRBJ2-3	medium-sized	TRBD2	TGCAGTGCCAAAAGCCCCGTAGCGGGGTTCACAGATACGCAGTATTTT	CSAKSPVAGFTDTQYF
TRBV5-6	TRBJ2-5	many	TRBD1	TGTGCCAGCAGCTTTCCGGACAGGGAGACACTAAAAGAGACCCAGTACTTC	CASSFPDRETLKETQYF
TRBV5-5	TRBJ1-1	few	TRBD1	TGTGCCAGCAGCTTGGGGAACAGGGGACGCGGGGAGACTGAAGCTTTCTTT	CASSLGNRGRGETEAFF
TRBV28	TRBJ2-7	many	NA	TGTGCCAGCAGTTTCCGGACGGCTTACGAGCAGTACTTC	CASSFRTAYEQYF
TRBV4-1	TRBJ2-2	many	NA	TGCGCCAGCAGCCTACGTACGGACAACACCGGGGAGCTGTTTTTT	CASSLRTDNTGELFF
TRBV28	TRBJ2-5	NA	NA	TGTGCCAGCAGTTTATTTGGGAGTGTGTCTGAAGAGACCCAGTACTTC	CASSLFGSVSEETQYF
TRBV19	TRBJ2-2	NA	NA	TGTGCCAGTAGTATAGGAGTCCGGGAGCTGTTTTTT	CASSIGVRELFF
TRBV7-2	TRBJ2-6	NA	TRBD1	TGTGCCAGCAGCTTAGGGACAGGGGGTAACTCTGGGGCCAACGTCCTGACTTTC	CASSLGTGGNSGANVLTF
TRBV11-1	TRBJ2-7	few	TRBD1	TGTGCCAGCCAGGGACAGGCTACCTACGAGCAGTACTTC	CASQGQATYEQYF
TRBV5-4	TRBJ2-5	many	NA	TGTGCCAGCAGCTTCTTTGCCCAAGAGACCCAGTACTTC	CASSFFAQETQYF
TRBV2	TRBJ2-5	NA	TRBD2	TGTGCCATCGCGCCTATTAGCGGGGTCTTC	CAIAPISGVF
TRBV6-6	TRBJ2-1	NA	NA	TGTGCCAGCAGTTCCCTTCGCCCAACTCAGAGCTCCTACAATGAGCAGTTCTTC	CASSSLRPTQSSYNEQFF
TRBV7-3	TRBJ2-5	NA	TRBD2	TGTGCCAGCAGCCCGGGGTTGGGACTAGCCCCAGAGACCCAGTACTTC	CASSPGLGLAPETQYF
TRBV11-2	TRBJ2-1	many	TRBD2	TGTGCCAGCAGCCCCTTGAGCGGGAGTGGTCATGAGCAGTTCTTC	CASSPLSGSGHEQFF
TRBV10-1	TRBJ2-1	few	TRBD2	TGCGCCAGCAGTGAGTCACCTGGAGCGGGAGGGAGAACAAATGAGCAGTTCTTC	CASSESPGAGGRTNEQFF
TRBV29-1	TRBJ1-2	NA	TRBD1	TGCAGCGTAAGATTGGGACAGGGGCCTAGATATGGCTACACCTTC	CSVRLGQGPRYGYTF
TRBV6-5	TRBJ1-5	NA	TRBD1	TGTGCCAGCAGTTCGCGACAGGGTAGCAATCAGCCCCAGCATTTT	CASSSRQGSNQPQHF
TRBV18	TRBJ2-1	NA	TRBD2	TGTGCCAGCTCACTAGCGGGGGCTACCTACAATGAGCAGTTCTTC	CASSLAGATYNEQFF
TRBV5-5	TRBJ1-1	NA	NA	TGTGCCAGCAGCTTGGTCAGGGATGGGGCCCGGGCGGTGAATATAGCTTTCTTT	CASSLVRDGARAVNIAFF
TRBV7-3	TRBJ2-7	few	TRBD1	TGTGCCAGCAGCTTTCCGACAGGGTTAAGCTACGAGCAGTACTTC	CASSFPTGLSYEQYF
TRBV2	TRBJ1-2	few	NA	TGTGCCAGCAGTGACGATTGGGGTAACTATGGCTACACCTTC	CASSDDWGNYGYTF
TRBV12-3/TRBV12-4	TRBJ2-1	NA	TRBD1	TGTGCCAGCAGTTTACCGCCGGGACAGGGGAATGAGCAGTTCTTC	CASSLPPGQGNEQFF
TRBV13	TRBJ2-5	many	TRBD2	TGTGCCAGCAGCTTTAGCGGGATGAACCAAGAGACCCAGTACTTC	CASSFSGMNQETQYF
TRBV4-2	TRBJ1-4	many	NA	TGTGCCAGCAGCCAAGACAACAGATTGGTTGAAAAACTGTTTTTT	CASSQDNRLVEKLFF
TRBV12-3/TRBV12-4	TRBJ1-1	NA	NA	TGTGCCAGCAGTTTAGGAGAAAACACTGAAGCTTTCTTT	CASSLGENTEAFF
TRBV7-9	TRBJ2-7	few	NA	TGTGCCAGCAGCTCCCTTCGGGGGCGAGGCAACTACGAGCAGTACTTC	CASSSLRGRGNYEQYF
TRBV30	TRBJ2-1	many	NA	TGTGCCTGGACAGGGGGACTTTCCTACAATGAGCAGTTCTTC	CAWTGGLSYNEQFF
TRBV7-9	TRBJ2-1	few	TRBD1	TGTGCCAGCAGCTCCACCGGGACAGCCCGCAATGAGCAGTTCTTC	CASSSTGTARNEQFF
TRBV7-9	TRBJ2-3	NA	TRBD2	TGTGCCAGCAGCTCCCGGACTAGCGGGAGCGTCTCAGATACGCAGTATTTT	CASSSRTSGSVSDTQYF
TRBV15	TRBJ1-5	NA	TRBD1	TGTGCCACCAGCAGAGATCTTTTGAGGGGGCGGCGTTGGGGCAATCAGCCCCAGCATTTT	CATSRDLLRGRRWGNQPQHF
TRBV7-3	TRBJ2-3	NA	NA	TGTGCCAGCAGCTCAGGCAGAGTGTCCGATACGCAGTATTTT	CASSSGRVSDTQYF
TRBV15	TRBJ1-3	NA	NA	TGTGCCACCAGCAGGACCCTCTCTGGAAACACCATATATTTT	CATSRTLSGNTIYF
TRBV20-1	TRBJ2-2	NA	NA	TGCAGTGCTAGAGAGAATTCGAACACCGGGGAGCTGTTTTTT	CSARENSNTGELFF
TRBV7-9	TRBJ1-1	NA	NA	TGTGCCAGCGCATCCCAGGGCTTGAACACTGAAGCTTTCTTT	CASASQGLNTEAFF